The 26 T cell receptor beta chains listed next were all sequenced from one sample in a study of OX40 agonist ivuxolimab in advanced cancers. Data came from immunoSEQ multiplex PCR; TCRdb stores just in-frame clones and leaves some out. The data show around 75,000 clones, about 90% seen once. The input for sequencing was CD4+ or CD8+ T cells sorted from blood, taken in a trial of the OX40 agonist ivuxolimab. The receptors were gathered from an adult with an advanced solid tumor such as melanoma, head and neck, liver or kidney cancer.

This clone occurred once. The rearrangement joins TRBV10-3 to TRBJ1-4, with 8 positions matching TRBD1. Trimming took 2 bases from V and 8 from J; bases not matched to a gene: 13. Germline assignment: CDR1 ENHRY and CDR2 SYGVKD. This CDR3 is built from 17 residues. The CDR3 DNA sequence: TGTGCCATCAGTGAGGGGACAGGCCCATTGGGGGTAGAAAAACTGTTTTTT. It encodes CAISEGTGPLGVEKLFF.

The gene calls are TRBV28 and TRBJ2-6; no clear D. Trimming left V 7 bases short and J 4 bases short, with 11 bases between. Germline loops: CDR1 MDHEN, CDR2 SYDVKM. This CDR3 spans 14 amino acids. The CDR3 DNA follows: TGTGCCAGCAAGGCGGCCTGGGGGGCCAACGTCCTGACTTTC. Protein sequence: CASKAAWGANVLTF.

The chain combines TRBV7-9 with TRBJ1-4; 10 bases line up with TRBD1. J gave up 2 bases and V 4 bases, and 1 base lay outside the gene matches. This CDR3 has 15 residues. Germline values: CDR1 SEHNR, CDR2 FQNEAQ (reference sequence). In DNA form, the CDR3 reads TGTGCCAGCAGCTCGACAGGGGGCACTAATGAAAAACTGTTTTTT. This translates into CASSSTGGTNEKLFF.

J is TRBJ1-2 and V is TRBV6-4; TRBD1 agrees at 8 bases. The trim removed 4 bases at V and 5 bases at J, leaving 12 bases unmatched. The germline V gene has CDR1 MRHNA and CDR2 SNTAGT. The CDR3 extends over 16 amino acids. This CDR3 reads CASSVGFGQGAYGYTF. As DNA, the CDR3 is TGTGCCAGCAGTGTGGGGTTTGGACAGGGCGCGTATGGCTACACCTTC.

This clone turned up a few times. V and J are TRBV9 and TRBJ2-7; no clear D gene. The CDR3 loop spans 15 amino acids. CDR1 and CDR2 from the germline V gene are SGDLS and YYNGEE. The ends were cut back, 4 bases at V and 1 base at J, with 15 bases in the middle. In DNA, the CDR3 is TGTGCCAGCAGCCCCGCGGTGGAGAGGTCCTACGAGCAGTACTTC. This translates into CASSPAVERSYEQYF. Full variable domain (remainder filled in from reference TRBV9 and TRBJ2-7): DSGVTQTPKHLITATGQRVTLRCSPRSGDLSVYWYQQSLDQGLQFLIQYYNGEERAKGNILERFSAQQFPDLHSELNLSSLELGDSALYFCASSPAVERSYEQYFGPGTRLTVT.

V and J are TRBV30 and TRBJ1-5, with D maybe TRBD1 (6 bases). The CDR3 is 14 amino acids. Trimming cost V 3 bases and J 9 bases, with 18 bases left between them. The germline V gene encodes CDR1 GTSNPN and CDR2 SVGIG (reference sequence). For the CDR3, the DNA is TGTGCCTGGAGGGTCCAGGGGAGCACCGGGCCCCAGCATTTT. It encodes CAWRVQGSTGPQHF. Filled out from reference TRBV30 and TRBJ1-5, the complete variable domain reads SQTIHQWPATLVQPVGSPLSLECTVEGTSNPNLYWYRQAAGRGLQLLFYSVGIGQISSEVPQNLSASRPQDRQFILSSKKLLLSDSGFYLCAWRVQGSTGPQHFGDGTRLSIL.

The chain links TRBV29-1 to TRBJ2-3; D is uncertain. The germline V gene encodes CDR1 SQVTM and CDR2 ANQGSEA. The CDR3 covers 13 residues. V lost 1 base, J lost 1 base, and 6 bases lay in between. The CDR3: CSVEASGTDTQYF. The CDR3 region has the DNA TGCAGCGTTGAAGCGAGCGGCACAGATACGCAGTATTTT.

The V gene is TRBV4-1, the J gene TRBJ2-1, with TRBD2 matching over 11 bases. J lost 6 bases, V lost 0 bases, and 7 bases had no gene match. The germline V gene encodes CDR1 MGHRA and CDR2 YSYEKL. The CDR3 is made up of 17 amino acids. The CDR3 loop is CASSQDALAGDGNEQFF. DNA of the CDR3: TGCGCCAGCAGCCAAGATGCACTAGCGGGGGATGGCAATGAGCAGTTCTTC.

The rearrangement links TRBV5-8 to TRBJ2-5; TRBD2 is a possible D gene (6 bases). Germline CDR1 SGHTS, CDR2 YDEGEE. Trimming left V 2 bases short and J 4 bases short, with 9 bases between. The CDR3 totals 13 residues. The CDR3: CASSFGSRETQYF. CDR3 DNA sequence: TGTGCCAGCAGCTTCGGGAGTAGAGAGACCCAGTACTTC.

This chain connects TRBV6-6 to TRBJ2-7, with 10 bases that match TRBD1. J lost 2 bases, V lost 5 bases, and 9 bases had no gene match. CDR1 MNHNY and CDR2 SVGAGI come from the germline V gene (reference sequence). CDR3 length: 16 amino acids. The CDR3 reads CASSSPGQGRTYEQYF. The DNA of the CDR3 is TGTGCCAGCAGTAGCCCGGGACAGGGGCGCACCTACGAGCAGTACTTC.

J is TRBJ2-2 and V is TRBV5-1, with TRBD2 identical over 7 bases. From germline, CDR1 is SGHRS and CDR2 YFSETQ. The length of the CDR3 is 15 residues. V trimming: 5 bases; J trimming: 3 bases; junction bases outside the gene matches: 7. Here the CDR3 reads CASSPRTSYTGELFF. The CDR3 DNA is TGCGCCAGCAGTCCTAGGACTAGTTACACCGGGGAGCTGTTTTTT. The full variable domain, completed using reference TRBV5-1 and TRBJ2-2, is KAGVTQTPRYLIKTRGQQVTLSCSPISGHRSVSWYQQTPGQGLQFLFEYFSETQRNKGNFPGRFSGRQFSNSRSEMNVSTLELGDSALYLCASSPRTSYTGELFFGEGSRLTVL.

The chain has TRBV5-1 and TRBJ2-7, with 7 bases identical to TRBD1. In germline, CDR1 is SGHRS, CDR2 YFSETQ. The CDR3 loop spans 14 amino acids. The V gene end was trimmed by 4 bases and the J gene end by 5 bases; junction bases not matched to a gene: 9. The CDR3 sequence: CASSRRQGSNEQYF. CDR3 DNA sequence: TGCGCCAGCAGCCGTCGACAGGGTTCGAACGAGCAGTACTTC.

This clone appeared a single time. This chain connects TRBV4-2 to TRBJ2-1; perhaps TRBD2 as D (7 bases). Germline V lookup: CDR1 LGHNA, CDR2 YNFKEQ. This CDR3 has 18 amino acids. V gave up 0 bases and J gave up 4 bases, with 19 bases separating them. CDR3 residues: CASSQDSRKGGTYNEQFF. The CDR3 DNA reads TGTGCCAGCAGCCAAGACTCCCGCAAGGGAGGGACATACAATGAGCAGTTCTTC.

The CDR3 DNA follows: TGTGCCAGCAGCTTATTTATGGGGGGGGCCTACGAGCAGTACTTC. Its protein product is CASSLFMGGAYEQYF. The chain is built from TRBV7-6 and TRBJ2-7; 7 bases match TRBD2. The V gene end was trimmed by 2 bases and the J gene end by 2 bases; junction bases not matched to a gene: 6. The V gene's germline CDR1 is SGHVS and CDR2 FNYEAQ. This CDR3 region has 15 residues.

The rearrangement uses TRBV11-1 and TRBJ2-5, with 7 bases lining up with TRBD1. This CDR3 is built from 15 residues. Losses at the gene ends were 3 bases for V and 4 bases for J; bases not matched to a gene: 8. Germline V gene sequence: CDR1 SGHAT, CDR2 FQDESV (reference sequence). The CDR3 is CASSLRTGVGETQYF. Written as DNA, the CDR3 is TGTGCCAGCAGCTTGAGGACAGGTGTGGGAGAGACCCAGTACTTC. Full variable domain (rest looked up from reference TRBV11-1 and TRBJ2-5): EAEVAQSPRYKITEKSQAVAFWCDPISGHATLYWYRQILGQGPELLVQFQDESVVDDSQLPKDRFSAERLKGVDSTLKIQPAELGDSAMYLCASSLRTGVGETQYFGPGTRLLVL.

The chain recombines TRBV5-6 with TRBJ2-5; no firm D call. V lost 2 bases and J 6 bases, leaving 5 bases between the germline ends. The CDR3 has 11 residues. The V gene's germline CDR1 is SGHDT and CDR2 YYEEEE. DNA for the CDR3: TGTGCCAGCAGCTTTAGCCAGACCCAGTACTTC. This gives the protein CASSFSQTQYF. The whole variable domain, remainder taken from reference TRBV5-6 and TRBJ2-5, is DAGVTQSPTHLIKTRGQQVTLRCSPKSGHDTVSWYQQALGQGPQFIFQYYEEEERQRGNFPDRFSGHQFPNYSSELNVNALLLGDSALYLCASSFSQTQYFGPGTRLLVL.

The rearrangement joins TRBV2 to TRBJ1-6; D gene unclear. V was pared by 10 bases and J by 9 bases, with 13 bases between. Germline CDR1 is SNHLY and CDR2 is FYNNEI. This CDR3 spans 12 amino acids. The CDR3: CATKGEGSPLHF. CDR3 sequence (DNA): TGTGCCACCAAGGGAGAAGGTTCACCCCTCCACTTT.

The rearrangement joins TRBV28 to TRBJ1-2; 7 bases line up with TRBD1. Germline lookup yields CDR1 MDHEN and CDR2 SYDVKM. The V and J ends lost 8 bases and 5 bases, in that order; junction bases with no gene match: 11. The CDR3 is 14 amino acids. CDR3 DNA: TGTGCCAGCTGCCGACAGGGAGAACTATATGGCTACACCTTC. This codes for CASCRQGELYGYTF.

The genes are TRBV6-4 and TRBJ1-5; a possible D gene is TRBD1 (6 bases). V shed 7 bases and J shed 3 bases, with 13 bases lying between them. The CDR3 is 14 amino acids. Germline CDR1 reads MRHNA; CDR2 reads SNTAGT. CDR3 in DNA: TGTGCCAGCATGGACAGACCGCCCAATCAGCCCCAGCATTTT. It is translated as CASMDRPPNQPQHF.

This clone was seen once. This sequence joins TRBV5-1 and TRBJ2-1; TRBD2 matches at 10 bases. This CDR3 comprises 14 residues. Losses at the gene ends were 3 bases for V and 5 bases for J; bases not matched to a gene: 2. Per the germline V gene, CDR1 is SGHRS and CDR2 is YFSETQ. The CDR3 DNA sequence: TGCGCCAGCAGCTGGGGGACTAGCGACAATGAGCAGTTCTTC. This sequence encodes CASSWGTSDNEQFF.

V and J are TRBV11-2 and TRBJ2-1, with 8 bases matching TRBD2. V shed 4 bases and J 4 bases; nucleotides not matched to a gene: 9. The CDR3 sequence is 16 residues long. CDR1 is SGHAT, CDR2 FQNNGV, per germline. DNA of the CDR3: TGTGCCAGCAGCTATCTAGCGGGCGGGGGGTACAATGAGCAGTTCTTC. The encoded protein is CASSYLAGGGYNEQFF.

On this clone: Other DNA sequences from this sample encode an identical CDR3 as well. The CDR3, as DNA: TGTGCCAGCAGTCCCGGGGGGGACATTAGCAATCAGCCCCAGCATTTT. Translating gives CASSPGGDISNQPQHF. The chain employs TRBV6-6 and TRBJ1-5; D perhaps matches TRBD1 (6 bases). From germline, CDR1 is MNHNY and CDR2 SVGAGI (reference sequence). The length of the CDR3 is 16 residues. Trimming stripped 5 bases from V and 0 bases from J, with 14 bases between.

This chain links TRBV6-1 with TRBJ2-5; 8 nucleotides align to TRBD1. The trim removed 3 bases at V and 4 bases at J, leaving 7 bases unmatched. CDR1 and CDR2 from the germline V gene are MNHNS and SASEGT. CDR3 length equals 15 residues. The CDR3 here is CASSDGRQGRETQYF. Here the CDR3 DNA reads TGTGCCAGCAGTGACGGGAGACAGGGGCGAGAGACCCAGTACTTC.

The chain is built from TRBV5-1 and TRBJ2-1; D is tentatively TRBD1 or TRBD2 (5 bases each). Trimming removed 4 bases from V and 5 bases from J, with 13 bases in between. Germline lookup yields CDR1 SGHRS and CDR2 YFSETQ. The CDR3 covers 14 residues. The CDR3 protein is CASSPRDGNNEQFF. In DNA, the CDR3 is TGCGCCAGCAGCCCCCGGGACGGAAACAATGAGCAGTTCTTC. Combining the CDR3 with reference TRBV5-1 and TRBJ2-1 gives the whole variable domain KAGVTQTPRYLIKTRGQQVTLSCSPISGHRSVSWYQQTPGQGLQFLFEYFSETQRNKGNFPGRFSGRQFSNSRSEMNVSTLELGDSALYLCASSPRDGNNEQFFGPGTRLTVL.

For the CDR3, the DNA is TGCGCCAGCAGCACCCAGACGACAGGTAATGAGCAGTTCTTC. It specifies CASSTQTTGNEQFF. The V gene is TRBV5-1, the J gene TRBJ2-1; D perhaps matches TRBD1 (6 bases). V gave up 4 bases and J gave up 7 bases, with 15 bases separating them. The CDR3 extends over 14 amino acids. The germline gives CDR1 SGHRS, CDR2 YFSETQ.

The V call is TRBV28, the J call TRBJ2-7; TRBD1 agrees at 7 bases. J was trimmed by 0 bases and V by 6 bases; bases with no gene match: 11. CDR3 length: 16 residues. Germline CDR1 MDHEN, CDR2 SYDVKM. CDR3 sequence: CASRGNRGLSSYEQYF. The CDR3 DNA reads TGTGCCAGCAGGGGGAACAGGGGCCTTAGCTCCTACGAGCAGTACTTC.